These T cell receptor beta chains were read from a single sample in a study of shared clonotypes between healthy human individuals. Profiling relied on immunoSEQ multiplex PCR, and the TCRdb table lists in-frame clones only, not all of them. The data hold 2 million to 3 million clones, with 93% observed a single time. Sequenced sample: naive CD4+ T cells from PBMCs. All receptors derive from a man between 18 and 29 years old in good health. Some clones in this sample may be carry-over from other donors' samples. Each CDR3 is given with its conserved first and last residue. The size field is filled for only some rows; it gives once, few, many or a size class.

TRBV29-1	TRBJ2-4	NA	CSVERGAKNIQYF
TRBV7-9	TRBJ2-1	NA	CASSGIAGGPAVGWDEQFF
TRBV7-2	TRBJ1-5	NA	CASSLFRQDQPQHF
TRBV6-1	TRBJ2-5	NA	CASTRDTGETQYF
TRBV9	TRBJ2-1	NA	CASSVSVAGRVYNEQFF
TRBV6-5	TRBJ2-7	NA	CASSQTGSAYEQYF
TRBV18	TRBJ2-7	NA	CASSPGFKMGEQYF
TRBV5-1	TRBJ1-2	NA	CASSLEGQIYGYTF
TRBV6-6	TRBJ2-5	NA	CASSYSPRGSKETQYF
TRBV11-2	TRBJ1-1	NA	CASSFQQGYGTEAFF
TRBV5-1	TRBJ1-4	NA	CASSDGTLVEKLFF
TRBV11-2	TRBJ2-1	NA	CASSLEVSLIYNEQFF
TRBV5-1	TRBJ2-1	NA	CASSLSGYPYNEQFF
TRBV29-1	TRBJ1-2	once	CSAAASPDYGYTF
TRBV15	TRBJ2-7	NA	CATSRRVDSYEQYF
TRBV28	TRBJ2-1	NA	CASSSPGRSGSNEQFF
TRBV9	TRBJ1-2	NA	CASSVAGQGFHYGYTF
TRBV2	TRBJ1-5	NA	CASSWGGGGAQPQHF
TRBV5-4	TRBJ2-7	NA	CASSLTGTTDYEQYF
TRBV19	TRBJ1-2	NA	CASSILYGNYGYTF
TRBV19	TRBJ2-5	NA	CASSIGDLGTQYF
TRBV2	TRBJ2-6	NA	CASSEGRLAGANVLTF
TRBV7-9	TRBJ2-7	NA	CASSLVLGYEQYF
TRBV25-1	TRBJ1-1	NA	CASTRGTEAFF
TRBV28	TRBJ1-2	NA	CASSLYRGLFHYGYTF
TRBV4-2	TRBJ2-1	NA	CASSQEGTSGIYNEQFF
TRBV7-2	TRBJ1-2	NA	CASSTQVYGYTF
TRBV7-9	TRBJ1-3	NA	CASRSPSQGSGNTIYF
TRBV28	TRBJ1-5	NA	CASSFYPSPGQPQHF
TRBV28	TRBJ2-1	once	CASIQWGTAGNEQFF
TRBV2	TRBJ1-2	NA	CASSPHPDTILYGYTF
TRBV18	TRBJ1-1	NA	CASSLPNTEAFF
TRBV11-2	TRBJ2-1	NA	CASSLDRPGMNEQFF
TRBV6-5	TRBJ2-7	NA	CASRATSGSYEQYF
TRBV19	TRBJ2-1	NA	CASSTGGTAQFF
TRBV27	TRBJ1-2	NA	CASRRTGANYGYTF
TRBV11-3	TRBJ2-1	NA	CASSPGTGHNEQFF
TRBV16	TRBJ2-3	once	CASSQSIGGPGMTDTQYF
TRBV29-1	TRBJ2-5	NA	CSVDRDRDQETQYF
TRBV7-2	TRBJ2-1	NA	CASSWSGGGYNEQFF
TRBV14	TRBJ2-7	NA	CASSLSGGGPYEQYF
TRBV7-6	TRBJ2-7	NA	CASSRDLGTSAYEQYF
TRBV30	TRBJ2-7	NA	CAWSPLAGVQEQYF
TRBV28	TRBJ1-2	NA	CASSLDRLNYGYTF
TRBV2	TRBJ1-4	NA	CASSEYVEKLFF
TRBV9	TRBJ2-2	NA	CASSGPTGWNGELFF
TRBV4-1	TRBJ1-5	few	CASSQVTFQPQHF
TRBV7-2	TRBJ2-1	NA	CASSISSPSYNEQFF
TRBV18	TRBJ2-7	NA	CASSPRQGSNEQYF
TRBV6-4	TRBJ2-3	NA	CASSDSGRPDTDTQYF
TRBV28	TRBJ2-3	NA	CASSLPGARGTDTQYF
TRBV18	TRBJ2-1	NA	CASSPISGLYSYNEQFF